The clone carrying this T cell receptor beta chain was counted many times. TCRdb itself ran the PCR reads through MiXCR, one entry per CDR3 protein. Of approximately 670,000 distinct CDR3 sequences detected, 15% to 20% appear once; the ten largest clones hold 0.75% to 0.95%. The entry originates in a study of molecular identifiers for immune sequencing clone quantification. The V gene lost 6 bases and the J gene lost 3 bases, with 9 bases spanning the gap. The CDR3 is made up of 13 amino acids. Sequencing input: naive CD8+ T cells from blood, with Jurkat cell RNA spiked in. Subset denoted: FACS-sorted CD8+CD4-CCR7+CD45RA+ naive T cells. The rearrangement links TRBV12-3 or TRBV12-4 to TRBJ2-1; TRBD1 or TRBD2 may be the D gene (5 bases each). The sequence was obtained from a human donor in good health. Some libraries in this study had Jurkat cell RNA spiked in. The CDR3, as DNA: TGTGCCAGCAGCCTGGGGGACTACAATGAGCAGTTCTTC. Amino acids: CASSLGDYNEQFF.